This T cell receptor (beta chain) was documented in a study of T cells after yellow fever vaccination. General study points: Most primary-vaccination clones recurred post-booster (just under 98% CD4, over 70% CD8). Weaker in magnitude, the secondary response showed a faster peak on day 5 versus 15.

TCRdb reprocessed the 5' RACE reads via MiXCR and lists one record per CDR3 protein. The sample lists 300,000 or so distinct CDR3 sequences; 3.5% to 4.5% were seen once. This clonotype was picked up a small number of times. Antigen specificity is unknown. Deletions cut 1 base from V and 2 bases from J, with 5 bases between. The CDR3 totals 13 residues. Per germline, CDR1 MGHDK and CDR2 SYGVNS. This rearrangement joins TRBV25-1 to TRBJ1-2; D is uncertain. The sequence was collected from a man in his late teens or twenties who received the YFV17D yellow fever vaccine. Sequences were derived from PBMCs, sampled 5 days after the yellow fever booster vaccination. The CDR3 reads CASSESGNYGYTF. In nucleotides, the CDR3 is TGTGCCAGCAGTGAATCCGGAAACTATGGCTACACCTTC.